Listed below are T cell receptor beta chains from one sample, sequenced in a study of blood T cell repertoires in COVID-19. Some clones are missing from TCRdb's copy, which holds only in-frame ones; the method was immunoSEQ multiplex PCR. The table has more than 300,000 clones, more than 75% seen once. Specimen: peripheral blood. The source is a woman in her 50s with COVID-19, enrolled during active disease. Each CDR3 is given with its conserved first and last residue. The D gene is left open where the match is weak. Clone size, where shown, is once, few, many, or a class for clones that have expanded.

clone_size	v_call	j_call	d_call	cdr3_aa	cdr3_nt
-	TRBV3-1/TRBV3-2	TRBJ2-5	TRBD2	CASSQESGFGTSGSYQETQYF	TGTGCCAGCAGCCAAGAGAGCGGTTTTGGGACTAGCGGGAGTTATCAAGAGACCCAGTACTTC
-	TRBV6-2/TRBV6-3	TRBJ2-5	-	CASSFGGGGAQYF	TGTGCCAGCAGTTTTGGCGGAGGAGGGGCCCAGTACTTC
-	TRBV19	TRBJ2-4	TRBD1	CASSIGTGADIQYF	TGTGCCAGTAGTATAGGGACAGGGGCGGACATTCAGTACTTC
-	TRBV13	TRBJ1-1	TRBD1	CASRYSPGQGITEAFF	TGTGCCAGCAGATACTCACCGGGACAGGGAATCACTGAAGCTTTCTTT
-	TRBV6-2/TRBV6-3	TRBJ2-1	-	CASSLTSNEQFF	TGTGCCAGCAGTTTGACAAGCAATGAGCAGTTCTTC
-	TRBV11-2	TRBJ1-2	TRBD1	CASSLEDRGIWNGYTF	TGTGCCAGCAGCTTAGAGGACAGGGGGATTTGGAATGGCTACACCTTC
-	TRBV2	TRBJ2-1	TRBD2	CASSPAGTSAYNEQFF	TGTGCCAGCAGCCCCGCCGGGACTAGCGCCTACAATGAGCAGTTCTTC
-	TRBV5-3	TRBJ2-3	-	CARSLGGFTDTQYF	TGTGCCAGAAGCTTGGGAGGTTTTACAGATACGCAGTATTTT
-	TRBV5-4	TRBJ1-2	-	CASSLNRASYGYTF	TGTGCCAGCAGCTTGAACAGGGCCTCCTATGGCTACACCTTC
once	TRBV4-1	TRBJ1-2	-	CASSQGTANYGYTF	TGCGCCAGCAGCCAAGGAACAGCTAACTATGGCTACACCTTC
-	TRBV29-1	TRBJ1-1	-	CSVLGANTEAFF	TGCAGCGTTCTAGGCGCGAACACTGAAGCTTTCTTT
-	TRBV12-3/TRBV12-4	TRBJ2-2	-	CASSFGGTGELFF	TGTGCCAGCAGTTTCGGGGGAACCGGGGAGCTGTTTTTT
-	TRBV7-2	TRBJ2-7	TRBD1	CASSLGQGIRGAYEQYF	TGTGCCAGCAGCTTGGGACAGGGGATTCGAGGGGCCTACGAGCAGTACTTC
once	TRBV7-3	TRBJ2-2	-	CASSSYYSTNTGELFF	TGTGCCAGCAGCTCTTACTACTCCACAAACACCGGGGAGCTGTTTTTT
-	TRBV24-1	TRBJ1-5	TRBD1	CATSDRKNRGAPNGNQPQHF	TGTGCCACCAGTGACCGTAAAAACAGGGGAGCGCCGAATGGCAATCAGCCCCAGCATTTT
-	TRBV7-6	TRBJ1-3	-	CASSLGTSSGNTIYF	TGTGCCAGCAGCTTAGGGACTTCCTCTGGAAACACCATATATTTT
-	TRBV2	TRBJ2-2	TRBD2	CASSEIGLAGANTGELFF	TGTGCCAGCAGTGAAATCGGTCTAGCGGGAGCGAACACCGGGGAGCTGTTTTTT
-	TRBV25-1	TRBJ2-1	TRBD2	CASSEWPAGGRGEQFF	TGTGCCAGCAGTGAATGGCCGGCGGGAGGGAGGGGTGAGCAGTTCTTC
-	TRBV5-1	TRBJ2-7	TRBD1	CASSFKQGYEQYF	TGCGCCAGCAGCTTTAAACAGGGGTACGAGCAGTACTTC
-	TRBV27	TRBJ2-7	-	CASSPRPYEQYF	TGTGCCAGCAGTCCCCGTCCCTACGAGCAGTACTTC
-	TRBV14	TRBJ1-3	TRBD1	CASSQGQGAGNTIYF	TGTGCCAGCAGCCAAGGACAGGGGGCTGGAAACACCATATATTTT
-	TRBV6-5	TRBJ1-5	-	CASSPDSGLRSQHF	TGTGCCAGCAGCCCGGACAGCGGACTGCGATCCCAGCATTTT
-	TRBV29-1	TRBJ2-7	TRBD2	CSALGTSGAYEQYF	TGCAGCGCTCTGGGGACTAGCGGGGCCTACGAGCAGTACTTC
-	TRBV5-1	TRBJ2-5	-	CASSDVGPDPYQETQYF	TGCGCCAGCAGCGACGTGGGCCCAGACCCGTACCAAGAGACCCAGTACTTC
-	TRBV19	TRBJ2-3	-	CASSIEAALTDTQYF	TGTGCCAGTAGTATCGAAGCGGCCCTCACAGATACGCAGTATTTT
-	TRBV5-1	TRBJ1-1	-	CASSLSSGIKDKGAFF	TGCGCCAGCAGCTTGTCTTCTGGAATAAAGGACAAAGGAGCTTTCTTT
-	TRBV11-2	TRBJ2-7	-	CASSLGYRDLTYEQYF	TGTGCCAGCAGCTTAGGTTACAGGGATTTGACCTACGAGCAGTACTTC
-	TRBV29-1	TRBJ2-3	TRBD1	CSVRQGASDTQYF	TGCAGCGTCCGACAGGGGGCATCAGATACGCAGTATTTT
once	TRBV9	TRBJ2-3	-	CASSVEGWGVDTQYF	TGTGCCAGCAGCGTAGAAGGTTGGGGGGTAGATACGCAGTATTTT
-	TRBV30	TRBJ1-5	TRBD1	CAWSVRQGAVQPQHF	TGTGCCTGGAGTGTGAGACAGGGGGCGGTTCAGCCCCAGCATTTT
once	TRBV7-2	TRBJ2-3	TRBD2	CASSPRLAETTDTQYF	TGTGCCAGCAGCCCCCGACTAGCGGAGACCACAGATACGCAGTATTTT
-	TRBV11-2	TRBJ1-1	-	CASSFGGQTEAFF	TGTGCCAGCAGCTTCGGAGGACAGACTGAAGCTTTCTTT
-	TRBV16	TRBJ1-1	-	CASSGGQLGTEAFF	TGTGCCAGCAGTGGTGGACAGTTAGGGACTGAAGCTTTCTTT
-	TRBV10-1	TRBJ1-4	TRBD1	CASSLDRANEKLFF	TGCGCCAGCAGTCTGGACAGGGCTAATGAAAAACTGTTTTTT
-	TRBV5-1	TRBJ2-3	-	CASSKVDLGGTDTQYF	TGCGCCAGCAGCAAGGTGGACCTGGGAGGCACAGATACGCAGTATTTT
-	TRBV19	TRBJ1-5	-	CASSIVRGTNFGQPQHF	TGTGCCAGTAGTATAGTCCGGGGAACGAACTTTGGGCAGCCCCAGCATTTT